Each of the 20 T cell receptor beta chains below was sequenced from the same sample in a study of blood T cell repertoires in COVID-19. Generated by immunoSEQ multiplex PCR, the TCRdb table keeps only in-frame clones and is missing some. This sample carries about 140,000 clones, 70% to 90% of them seen once, and the ten largest clones take about 8%. What was sequenced was peripheral blood. Receptors were obtained from a woman aged 55-69 years with acute or convalescent COVID-19.

The chain links TRBV11-3 to TRBJ2-7; 7 bases line up with TRBD2. Germline V gives CDR1 SGHNT, CDR2 YENEEA. Trimming took 4 bases from V and 1 from J; bases not matched to a gene: 10. The CDR3 spans 16 residues. CDR3 sequence (DNA): TGTGCCAGCAGCTCAGGAAGGGAGGGAACGTCCTACGAGCAGTACTTC. This sequence encodes CASSSGREGTSYEQYF. Based on the CDR3 plus reference TRBV11-3 and TRBJ2-7, the full variable domain is EAGVVQSPRYKIIEKKQPVAFWCNPISGHNTLYWYLQNLGQGPELLIRYENEEAVDDSQLPKDRFSAERLKGVDSTLKIQPAELGDSAVYLCASSSGREGTSYEQYFGPGTRLTVT.

The chain joins TRBV5-1 to TRBJ2-3; D unresolved. The V and J ends lost 0 bases and 3 bases respectively, with 8 bases between them. Germline V CDR1 and CDR2: SGHRS, YFSETQ. The CDR3 runs to 14 residues. This chain's CDR3 is CASSLGPTTDTQYF. CDR3 DNA sequence: TGCGCCAGCAGCTTGGGCCCTACGACAGATACGCAGTATTTT.

V usage is TRBV7-2 and J usage is TRBJ2-5, with TRBD2 matching over 11 bases. CDR1 SGHTA and CDR2 FQGNSA come from the germline V gene. The V segment lost 3 bases and the J segment 1 base; nucleotides outside the gene matches: 10. CDR3 size: 18 residues. This chain's CDR3 is CASSLRASGGRPQETQYF. As DNA, the CDR3 is TGTGCCAGCAGCTTGCGGGCTAGCGGGGGGCGGCCCCAAGAGACCCAGTACTTC.

The chain employs TRBV7-3 and TRBJ2-5; 13 bases are shared with TRBD2. V lost 0 bases, J lost 2 bases, and 9 bases stayed unmatched. This CDR3 is built from 19 residues. CDR1 and CDR2 (germline): SGHTA, FQGTGA. Here the CDR3 reads CASSLTSPGTSGEQETQYF. In DNA, the CDR3 is TGTGCCAGCAGCTTAACTTCCCCGGGGACTAGCGGGGAACAAGAGACCCAGTACTTC.

J is TRBJ2-1 and V is TRBV6-6; D is unclear. V was trimmed by 2 bases and J by 7 bases, leaving 6 bases between them. The CDR3 runs 12 residues. Germline loops: CDR1 MNHNY, CDR2 SVGAGI (reference sequence). Here the CDR3 reads CASSYQVNEQFF. The CDR3 nucleotides read TGTGCCAGCAGTTACCAGGTTAATGAGCAGTTCTTC.

The V gene is TRBV28, the J gene TRBJ1-5; perhaps TRBD1 as D (6 bases). The CDR3 has 15 amino acids. Germline assignment: CDR1 MDHEN and CDR2 SYDVKM. V shed 3 bases and J shed 0 bases, with 9 bases lying between them. For the CDR3, the DNA is TGTGCCAGCAGTTTGGGGGCTAATAGCAATCAGCCCCAGCATTTT. As protein: CASSLGANSNQPQHF.

CDR3 DNA: TGTGCCAGCAGCTTAGCCCCGGGGGGCGATGAGCAGTTCTTC. As protein: CASSLAPGGDEQFF. This chain links TRBV7-2 with TRBJ2-1, with D possibly TRBD2 on 7 matching bases. CDR1 SGHTA and CDR2 FQGNSA come from the germline V gene. This CDR3 has 14 amino acids. Trimming took 0 bases from V and 8 from J, leaving 11 bases between them.

This chain links TRBV4-2 with TRBJ1-2; the match to TRBD1 covers 7 bases. The germline V gene encodes CDR1 LGHNA and CDR2 YNFKEQ. CDR3 length equals 15 residues. Trimming removed 2 bases from V and 5 bases from J; junction bases left unmatched: 8. The DNA for the CDR3 is TGTGCCAGCAGCCAATTGGACAGGCCCCTTTATGGCTACACCTTC. It yields the protein CASSQLDRPLYGYTF.

The table lists this clone with a count of one. The genes are TRBV12-5 and TRBJ2-7; 9 bases agree with TRBD2. Germline V CDR1 and CDR2: LGHNT, FRNRAP. V was pared by 5 bases and J by 2 bases, with 22 bases of the junction left unmatched. The CDR3 runs 20 residues. The CDR3 nucleotides are TGTGCTAGTGGTCCATATACCGGGACTAGCCAGGAGATGATCCCCTACGAGCAGTACTTC. As protein: CASGPYTGTSQEMIPYEQYF. The entire variable domain, with the rest obtained from reference TRBV12-5 and TRBJ2-7, is as follows: DARVTQTPRHKVTEMGQEVTMRCQPILGHNTVFWYRQTMMQGLELLAYFRNRAPLDDSGMPKDRFSAEMPDATLATLKIQPSEPRDSAVYFCASGPYTGTSQEMIPYEQYFGPGTRLTVT.

This clone was counted a few times. The V and J genes are TRBV6-5 and TRBJ2-5; 7 nucleotides match TRBD1. The germline gives CDR1 MNHEY, CDR2 SVGAGI. Trimming at V came to 8 bases and at J to 5 bases, leaving 14 bases not matched to a gene. This CDR3 spans 15 amino acids. This CDR3 reads CASRPLTGSGETQYF. In nucleotides, the CDR3 is TGTGCCAGCCGCCCTTTGACAGGGTCGGGGGAGACCCAGTACTTC.

The chain combines TRBV6-2 or TRBV6-3 with TRBJ1-1; TRBD1 is a possible D gene (6 bases). This CDR3 region has 15 residues. Germline V gene lookup returns CDR1 MNHEY and CDR2 SVGEGT. V was clipped by 2 bases and J by 1 base, with 11 bases between them. The CDR3 loop reads CASSYPGHPNTEAFF. CDR3 nucleotide sequence: TGTGCCAGCAGTTACCCGGGACACCCGAACACTGAAGCTTTCTTT.

The chain combines TRBV5-6 with TRBJ1-1; TRBD1 matches 8 bases. Germline CDR1 is SGHDT and CDR2 is YYEEEE. Trimming at V came to 1 base and at J to 0 bases, leaving 11 bases not matched to a gene. The CDR3 is 18 residues long. CDR3 DNA: TGTGCCAGCAGCTTGAAAAGGCAGGGGGCTTTTATGAACACTGAAGCTTTCTTT. Translated: CASSLKRQGAFMNTEAFF. Full variable domain (outside the CDR3, taken from reference TRBV5-6 and TRBJ1-1): DAGVTQSPTHLIKTRGQQVTLRCSPKSGHDTVSWYQQALGQGPQFIFQYYEEEERQRGNFPDRFSGHQFPNYSSELNVNALLLGDSALYLCASSLKRQGAFMNTEAFFGQGTRLTVV.

V gene TRBV12-3 or TRBV12-4 combines with J gene TRBJ1-2; D remains unclear. Trimming stripped 4 bases from V and 2 bases from J, with 8 bases between. CDR3 length: 13 residues. The CDR3 region is CASSSRINYGYTF. The CDR3 nucleotides read TGTGCCAGCAGTTCCAGAATCAACTATGGCTACACCTTC.

The chain uses TRBV12-3 or TRBV12-4 and TRBJ1-2, with 8 bases lining up with TRBD1. This CDR3 is 13 amino acids long. V lost 5 bases, J lost 4 bases, and 3 bases stayed unmatched. CDR3 DNA sequence: TGTGCCAGCAGTCCGACAGGGGCCTATGGCTACACCTTC. Translating it yields CASSPTGAYGYTF.

This chain joins TRBV6-5 and TRBJ2-2; weak D call: TRBD2 (6 bases). Germline V lookup: CDR1 MNHEY, CDR2 SVGAGI. The CDR3 totals 16 residues. V gave up 0 bases and J gave up 4 bases, with 12 bases separating them. In DNA form, the CDR3 reads TGTGCCAGCAGTTACTCGCTAGCGCGGTCCACCGGGGAGCTGTTTTTT. It yields the protein CASSYSLARSTGELFF.

The table lists this clone with a count of one. The CDR3, as DNA: TGTGCCAGCGAGGGGACTAGCGGGAACAATGAGCAGTTCTTC. Amino acid sequence: CASEGTSGNNEQFF. This sequence joins TRBV25-1 and TRBJ2-1, with TRBD2 matching over 13 bases. Germline CDR1 and CDR2: MGHDK and SYGVNS. The CDR3 covers 14 residues. V lost 8 bases and J lost 5; bases outside the gene matches: 3.

CDR3 sequence (DNA): TGTGCCAGCAGGAGCTCTGGGGCCAACGTCCTGACTTTC. Translation: CASRSSGANVLTF. V is TRBV14 and J is TRBJ2-6; D gene unclear. From germline, CDR1 is SGHDN and CDR2 FVKESK. This CDR3 has 13 residues. Trimming cost V 6 bases and J 0 bases, with 3 bases left between them.

This sequence joins TRBV6-5 and TRBJ1-1; perhaps TRBD1 as D (5 bases). CDR1 and CDR2 from the germline V gene are MNHEY and SVGAGI. V lost 2 bases, J lost 0 bases, and 7 bases lay in between. The CDR3 totals 14 residues. This CDR3 reads CASSYGAVNTEAFF. The CDR3 bases are TGTGCCAGCAGTTACGGGGCAGTGAACACTGAAGCTTTCTTT.

V gene TRBV6-5 combines with J gene TRBJ1-2; tentative D call: TRBD1 (6 bases). In germline, CDR1 is MNHEY, CDR2 SVGAGI. The V gene lost 3 bases and the J gene lost 0 bases, with 11 bases spanning the gap. This CDR3 is built from 15 residues. CDR3 residues: CASSYDGTSNYGYTF. For the CDR3, the DNA is TGTGCCAGCAGTTATGACGGGACATCTAACTATGGCTACACCTTC.

The chain links TRBV3-1 (or the pseudogene TRBV3-2) to TRBJ1-5, with 8 bases fitting TRBD1. The trim removed 0 bases at V and 2 bases at J, leaving 9 bases unmatched. Germline V gene data show CDR1 as LGHDT and CDR2 as YNNKEL (reference sequence). This CDR3 is built from 18 residues. In nucleotides, the CDR3 is TGTGCCAGCAGCCAAGAAGGGAATGTGGACAGGGGCAATCAGCCCCAGCATTTT. Residues: CASSQEGNVDRGNQPQHF.